Sequencing of this T cell receptor (beta chain) was carried out in a study of T cell responses to AZD1222 COVID-19 vaccine. Trimming left V 6 bases short and J 2 bases short, with 5 bases between. CDR3 length: 12 residues. In germline, CDR1 is LGHDT, CDR2 YNNKEL (reference sequence). Study-wide results and limits: The donor cohort was predominantly white British with a female majority, and clonal diversity may have been underestimated.

The repertoire was sequenced with immunoSEQ multiplex PCR; TCRdb's copy has only in-frame clones and lacks some. The sample lists 150,000 to 180,000 clones; about 87% were seen once. As concerns this clone: Its target is unknown.

The source material was peripheral blood, sampled on day 0 of AZD1222 vaccination. The V and J genes are TRBV3-1 (or the pseudogene TRBV3-2) and TRBJ1-3; D gene unclear. The sequence came from an adult in good health. For the CDR3, the DNA is TGTGCCAGCAGGGGGACTGGAAACACCATATATTTT. Encoded protein: CASRGTGNTIYF.